This T cell receptor (beta chain) was recovered during a study of blood T cells in healthy people across ages. Each donor's blood draw was 8.5 to 10 milliliters of peripheral blood. At least ten counts were recorded for this clonotype. As yet, its antigen is unknown. Combining a sample-barcoded 5' primer with a J-beta primer mix, a second PCR ran for roughly 7 to 12 cycles. Researchers report that each sample yielded at least 2.5 million CDR3-containing paired-end reads. TCRdb re-called the 5' RACE reads through MiXCR, storing one row per CDR3 protein. The table lists roughly 1.7 million distinct CDR3 sequences, about 31% of them singletons. Germline assignment: CDR1 DFQATT and CDR2 SNEGSKA (reference sequence). The CDR3 contains 18 residues. V was clipped by 2 bases and J by 1 base; unmatched bases: 11. Study observations and caveats: Significant beta diversity loss was already apparent by age about 42, declining roughly linearly.

V is TRBV20-1 and J is TRBJ2-1; 10 bases match TRBD1. This sequence originates from a woman under 40 in good health. The sample consisted of blood. The CDR3 loop is CSARPTFKGQGSYNEQFF. In nucleotides, the CDR3 is TGCAGTGCTAGACCCACCTTTAAGGGACAGGGGTCCTACAATGAGCAGTTCTTC.